This T cell receptor beta chain was captured by sequencing in a study of T cell responses to AZD1222 COVID-19 vaccine. Sequenced by immunoSEQ multiplex PCR; TCRdb stores in-frame clones only, minus some. The sample contains some 140,000 clones, 80% to 90% of which appear only once. General study points: Seropositive AZD1222 recipients at baseline numbered only five or six.

About this clone: Its antigen remains unidentified.

The V gene's germline CDR1 is LGHDT and CDR2 YNNKEL (reference sequence). This CDR3 has 15 amino acids. Trimming stripped 1 base from V and 2 bases from J, with 12 bases between. The material was peripheral blood, obtained on day 0 of AZD1222 vaccination. The chain carries TRBV3-1 (or the pseudogene TRBV3-2) and TRBJ2-7; the D gene is possibly TRBD2 (6 bases). This sequence was found in an adult in good health. CDR3 in amino acids: CASSQGGSGPYEQYF. CDR3 nucleotide sequence: TGTGCCAGCAGCCAAGGGGGTAGCGGACCCTACGAGCAGTACTTC.